The entry below describes one T cell receptor (beta chain). The germline V gene encodes CDR1 SGHVS and CDR2 FNYEAQ. The CDR3 totals 17 residues. V shed 5 bases and J 2 bases; nucleotides not matched to a gene: 9. How the authors handled the data: Reference gene primer amplification gave estimated nucleated cell counts. Profiled with immunoSEQ multiplex PCR; TCRdb holds only in-frame clones, not every one. Clone size and V and J calls were adopted from that table, with D and trimming inferred from the DNA. This table holds about 160,000 clones, roughly 85% found once. These data originate in a study of blood T cell repertoires in COVID-19. Study at large: The United States, Italy and Spain were the sources of the acute and convalescent COVID-19 samples. PBMCs, B-cell-depleted T cells, or T cells provided the cDNA or gDNA that made up the material.

Material for sequencing was peripheral blood. This TCR came from a woman older than 75 with active or convalescent COVID-19. The chain links TRBV7-6 to TRBJ2-6, with 7 bases lining up with TRBD1. Written as DNA, the CDR3 is TGTGCCAGCAGCCCGCAGATAAGGGGGCCTGGGGCCAACGTCCTGACTTTC. Translated: CASSPQIRGPGANVLTF. The full variable domain, with the rest looked up from reference TRBV7-6 and TRBJ2-6, is GAGVSQSPRYKVTKRGQDVALRCDPISGHVSLYWYRQALGQGPEFLTYFNYEAQQDKSGLPNDRFSAERPEGSISTLTIQRTEQRDSAMYRCASSPQIRGPGANVLTFGAGSRLTVL.